This note documents a single T cell receptor (beta chain) sequence. This CDR3 region has 14 residues. CDR1 and CDR2 (germline): MNHNY, SVGAGI (reference sequence). V was clipped by 10 bases and J by 4 bases; unmatched bases: 9. This sample was included in a study of blood T cell repertoires in COVID-19. In the study's own analysis: Estimation of nucleated cell counts was performed using reference gene primer amplification. The data were produced by immunoSEQ multiplex PCR, yet TCRdb's version contains in-frame clones alone and is incomplete. V and J calls and clone size are copied from that table; D and trimming were computed from the DNA. The data contain roughly 100,000 clones, around 92% of them seen just once; the ten biggest clones take up 4% to 4.5%.

The sequenced material came from peripheral blood. The chain carries TRBV6-6 and TRBJ1-4, with 7 bases matching TRBD1. This TCR derives from a man aged 18 to 29 with acute or convalescent COVID-19. CDR3 bases: TGTGCCACGCGAGGGACAGCGCTTAATGAAAAACTGTTTTTT. Protein: CATRGTALNEKLFF.